This T cell receptor beta chain was profiled in a study of blood T cell repertoires in COVID-19. The wider study: Italy, Spain and the United States were the sources of the convalescent and acute COVID-19 samples. In each case, the material was cDNA or gDNA derived from T cells, B-cell-depleted T cells, or PBMCs.

In the original workflow: Nucleated cell number was recorded as an estimate derived from reference gene primer amplification. The repertoire was sequenced with immunoSEQ multiplex PCR; TCRdb's copy has only in-frame clones and lacks some. The D gene and trimming were derived from the DNA, and the V and J assignments and clone size from that table. The data hold 55,000 to 75,000 clones, with just under 75% observed a single time. Germline V CDR1 and CDR2: SGHNT, YYREEE (reference sequence). The V gene end was trimmed by 2 bases and the J gene end by 3 bases; junction bases not matched to a gene: 9. The CDR3 consists of 16 residues. Those enrolled in Seattle joined during active infection and were followed longitudinally afterward.

The TCR sequence derives from a woman in her seventies with COVID-19, enrolled during active disease. The chain uses TRBV5-4 and TRBJ2-3; TRBD1 matches 7 bases. The sequenced sample consisted of peripheral blood. CDR3 sequence (DNA): TGTGCCAGCAGCTTCCTTGACAGGGCCCAAACAGATACGCAGTATTTT. This encodes CASSFLDRAQTDTQYF. The full variable domain, in which reference TRBV5-4 and TRBJ2-3 provide the parts outside the CDR3, is ETGVTQSPTHLIKTRGQQVTLRCSSQSGHNTVSWYQQALGQGPQFIFQYYREEENGRGNFPPRFSGLQFPNYSSELNVNALELDDSALYLCASSFLDRAQTDTQYFGPGTRLTVL.